The 25 T cell receptor beta chains below all came from one sample that was sequenced in a study of PD-1 blockade in mismatch repair-deficient tumors listed by TCRdb under 2017. Interpreted using the paper, the time point label stands for: peripheral blood 12 weeks after first pembrolizumab dose. The library was built by means of the immunoSEQ multiplex PCR assay. This immuneACCESS table, as held by TCRdb, lists in-frame sequences with V and J called but not all clones. Of the missing ones, under half trace to an unresolved V gene in checked studies; the others have no known cause. The sample records approximately 25,000 clones, about 83% of which are singletons. Of the sample, over 20% is held by the ten largest clones. Source: peripheral blood, taken 12 weeks after starting pembrolizumab. Receptor source: an adult with mismatch repair-deficient cancer.

This clone was picked up one time. J is TRBJ2-7 and V is TRBV7-9; D may be TRBD1 or TRBD2 (5 bases each). CDR3 size: 14 residues. From germline, CDR1 is SEHNR and CDR2 FQNEAQ (reference sequence). Trimming pared 4 bases from V and 2 bases from J, leaving 12 bases between. In DNA, the CDR3 is TGTGCCAGCAGCTGGTGGGACGGAACCTACGAGCAGTACTTC. Translating it yields CASSWWDGTYEQYF.

The chain has TRBV27 and TRBJ2-2; 12 nucleotides agree with TRBD2. Germline values: CDR1 MNHEY, CDR2 SMNVEV (reference sequence). The length of the CDR3 is 20 residues. The V segment lost 5 bases and the J segment 7 bases; nucleotides outside the gene matches: 20. In DNA form, the CDR3 reads TGTGCCAGCAGTCCCTCGCAGGGGACTGAAGGACTAGCGGGAATCGGGGAGCTGTTTTTT. It translates to CASSPSQGTEGLAGIGELFF.

CDR3 bases: TGCGCCAGCAGCTTGGCTAGCGGGGACTCCTACAATGAGCAGTTCTTC. This encodes CASSLASGDSYNEQFF. V is TRBV5-1 and J is TRBJ2-1, with 9 bases aligning to TRBD2. Trimming at V came to 0 bases and at J to 0 bases, leaving 1 base not matched to a gene. The CDR3 spans 16 residues. Germline lookup yields CDR1 SGHRS and CDR2 YFSETQ.

CDR3 amino acids: CAISARDSYGYTF. CDR3 nucleotides: TGTGCCATCAGTGCCCGGGACAGCTATGGCTACACCTTC. The V call is TRBV10-3, the J call TRBJ1-2, with 7 bases lining up with TRBD1. In germline, CDR1 is ENHRY, CDR2 SYGVKD. The V segment lost 4 bases and the J segment 4 bases; nucleotides outside the gene matches: 3. The CDR3 contains 13 residues.

V and J are TRBV7-9 and TRBJ2-1; weak D call: TRBD1 (5 bases). Germline-derived CDR1 and CDR2 are SEHNR and FQNEAQ (reference sequence). The CDR3 totals 14 residues. V was pared by 0 bases and J by 4 bases, with 7 bases between. CDR3 DNA: TGTGCCAGCAGCTTAGCAGGGGTATACAATGAGCAGTTCTTC. Translation: CASSLAGVYNEQFF.

This clone was seen more than once but under ten times. V gene TRBV18 combines with J gene TRBJ2-7, with D perhaps matching TRBD1 or TRBD2 (5 bases each). This CDR3 spans 16 amino acids. Germline V gene data show CDR1 as KGHSH and CDR2 as LQKENI. The V and J ends lost 3 bases and 6 bases respectively, with 21 bases between them. This CDR3 reads CASSPPESGPLGEQYF. The DNA for the CDR3 is TGTGCCAGCTCACCTCCCGAATCGGGACCGCTGGGCGAGCAGTACTTC.

This clone was detected only once. V gene TRBV4-2 combines with J gene TRBJ2-6; 11 bases map to TRBD2. The length of the CDR3 is 18 residues. V trimming: 0 bases; J trimming: 0 bases; junction bases outside the gene matches: 1. The V gene's germline CDR1 is LGHNA and CDR2 YNFKEQ. This CDR3 reads CASSQDGTSGSGANVLTF. In nucleotides, the CDR3 is TGTGCCAGCAGCCAAGATGGGACTAGCGGCTCTGGGGCCAACGTCCTGACTTTC.

The chain is built from TRBV28 and TRBJ2-1; D might be TRBD1 (6 bases). Trimming stripped 7 bases from V and 12 bases from J, with 28 bases between. Germline CDR1 and CDR2: MDHEN and SYDVKM. The CDR3 is made up of 16 amino acids. The CDR3 is CASTDLGTTKILGQFF. The CDR3 nucleotides are TGTGCCAGCACCGATCTTGGGACAACGAAAATTCTAGGGCAGTTCTTC.

V gene TRBV4-3 combines with J gene TRBJ1-5, with 7 bases identical to TRBD1. J was trimmed by 6 bases and V by 4 bases; bases with no gene match: 3. The CDR3 loop spans 13 amino acids. CDR1 and CDR2 (germline): LGHNA, YSLEER. The CDR3 spells CASSLNRGQPQHF. CDR3 sequence (DNA): TGCGCCAGCAGCCTAAACAGGGGTCAGCCCCAGCATTTT.

By share, this clone ranks as large (0.1 to 1%). The genes are TRBV5-1 and TRBJ2-3; D uncertain. The CDR3 is made up of 16 amino acids. Germline V CDR1 and CDR2: SGHRS, YFSETQ. The V and J ends lost 0 bases and 1 base respectively, with 12 bases between them. CDR3 coding DNA: TGCGCCAGCAGCTTGGGGACCGGTGGAGGCACAGATACGCAGTATTTT. Translating it yields CASSLGTGGGTDTQYF.

V gene TRBV4-3 combines with J gene TRBJ2-5, with D perhaps TRBD2 (5 bases). Germline values: CDR1 LGHNA, CDR2 YSLEER. The CDR3 consists of 14 residues. V was cut by 1 base and J by 4 bases, with 10 bases left in between. The CDR3 nucleotides are TGCGCCAGCAGCCAAGTTAAAGGGAGAGAGACCCAGTACTTC. Translating gives CASSQVKGRETQYF.

The chain is built from TRBV19 and TRBJ1-1, with D tentatively TRBD1 (5 bases). CDR3 length equals 13 residues. CDR1 LNHDA and CDR2 SQIVND come from the germline V gene (reference sequence). V was trimmed by 9 bases and J by 5 bases, leaving 16 bases between them. This CDR3 reads CASSDTSGTEAFF. CDR3 coding DNA: TGTGCCAGCTCGGACACTTCGGGAACTGAAGCTTTCTTT.

The chain joins TRBV2 to TRBJ1-4; D gene ambiguous. CDR1 and CDR2 from the germline V gene are SNHLY and FYNNEI. The CDR3 consists of 13 residues. The germline V and J ends were trimmed by 4 bases and 8 bases, with 11 bases remaining between them. CDR3: CASSGLNLEKLFF. As DNA, the CDR3 is TGTGCCAGCAGTGGACTTAACCTGGAAAAACTGTTTTTT. The full variable domain, its missing parts supplied by reference TRBV2 and TRBJ1-4, is EPEVTQTPSHQVTQMGQEVILRCVPISNHLYFYWYRQILGQKVEFLVSFYNNEISEKSEIFDDQFSVERPDGSNFTLKIRSTKLEDSAMYFCASSGLNLEKLFFGSGTQLSVL.

The chain uses TRBV29-1 and TRBJ2-2, with 11 bases that match TRBD1. V lost 7 bases and J lost 3; bases outside the gene matches: 4. Germline V CDR1 and CDR2: SQVTM, ANQGSEA. CDR3 size: 14 residues. CDR3 region: CSAGQGAYTGELFF. CDR3 nucleotides: TGCAGCGCCGGACAGGGGGCGTACACCGGGGAGCTGTTTTTT.

J is TRBJ1-3 and V is TRBV6-1; the match to TRBD1 covers 10 bases. The CDR3 has 15 residues. Germline V lookup: CDR1 MNHNS, CDR2 SASEGT. V was pared by 8 bases and J by 0 bases, with 4 bases of the junction left unmatched. The CDR3 region has the DNA TGTGCCAGCTCCCGGACAGGGGGCTCTGGAAACACCATATATTTT. Translated, it gives CASSRTGGSGNTIYF.

This sequence joins TRBV5-5 and TRBJ1-4, with unresolved D. Per the germline V gene, CDR1 is SGHKS and CDR2 is YYEKEE (reference sequence). This CDR3 comprises 15 residues. V gave up 6 bases and J gave up 1 base, with 13 bases separating them. Here the CDR3 reads CASTPHLRTNEKLFF. The CDR3 nucleotides read TGTGCCAGCACCCCCCATCTACGAACTAATGAAAAACTGTTTTTT. The full variable domain, rest sourced from reference TRBV5-5 and TRBJ1-4, is DAGVTQSPTHLIKTRGQQVTLRCSPISGHKSVSWYQQVLGQGPQFIFQYYEKEERGRGNFPDRFSARQFPNYSSELNVNALLLGDSALYLCASTPHLRTNEKLFFGSGTQLSVL.

CDR3 loop: CASSPDRANQETQYF. CDR3 DNA: TGTGCCAGCAGTCCGGACAGGGCCAACCAAGAGACCCAGTACTTC. This rearrangement joins TRBV2 to TRBJ2-5; TRBD1 matches at 8 bases. V shed 5 bases and J 0 bases; nucleotides not matched to a gene: 5. CDR3 length equals 15 residues. Per germline, CDR1 SNHLY and CDR2 FYNNEI.

The chain employs TRBV30 and TRBJ2-2; D unresolved. Per germline, CDR1 GTSNPN and CDR2 SVGIG (reference sequence). V lost 0 bases and J lost 0, with 8 bases in between. The CDR3 loop spans 15 amino acids. The CDR3 protein is CAWSVWSSNTGELFF. CDR3 nucleotide sequence: TGTGCCTGGAGTGTGTGGAGTTCGAACACCGGGGAGCTGTTTTTT.

The chain employs TRBV28 and TRBJ2-3, with TRBD2 as a possible D gene (7 bases). Germline V gene data show CDR1 as MDHEN and CDR2 as SYDVKM. This CDR3 is built from 17 residues. V lost 5 bases, J lost 2 bases, and 20 bases lay in between. The CDR3 sequence: CASSPTVAGAPTDTQYF. Here the CDR3 DNA reads TGTGCCAGCAGTCCCACGGTCGCGGGGGCACCCACAGATACGCAGTATTTT.

The CDR3 spells CASSQDRMLGEQYF. In DNA form, the CDR3 reads TGCGCCAGCAGCCAAGACCGGATGTTGGGGGAGCAGTACTTC. The chain is built from TRBV4-3 and TRBJ2-7; the D is unclear. Germline CDR1 and CDR2: LGHNA and YSLEER. There are 14 residues in the CDR3. V dropped 0 bases and J dropped 7 bases, with 13 bases sitting between them.

This clone was seen a few times. The genes are TRBV4-1 and TRBJ2-7; perhaps D is TRBD1 or TRBD2 (5 bases each). The germline V and J ends were trimmed by 4 bases and 4 bases, with 20 bases remaining between them. CDR1 and CDR2 (germline): MGHRA, YSYEKL. The CDR3 spans 16 residues. The CDR3 DNA follows: TGCGCCAGCAGCCCCGAGGGACGAGGAGGAAATTACGAGCAGTACTTC. Amino acids: CASSPEGRGGNYEQYF.

The gene calls are TRBV4-1 and TRBJ2-3; 7 bases are shared with TRBD1. The J segment lost 2 bases and the V segment lost 4 bases, leaving 12 bases of the junction unmatched. The CDR3 is made up of 17 amino acids. Germline lookup yields CDR1 MGHRA and CDR2 YSYEKL. The CDR3: CASSRGFGTANTDTQYF. In DNA form, the CDR3 reads TGCGCCAGCAGCCGGGGATTCGGGACAGCCAACACAGATACGCAGTATTTT.

V usage is TRBV29-1 and J usage is TRBJ2-7; 10 bases are shared with TRBD1. The J segment lost 3 bases and the V segment lost 4 bases, leaving 6 bases of the junction unmatched. The CDR3 totals 14 residues. Germline-derived CDR1 and CDR2 are SQVTM and ANQGSEA. CDR3 amino acids: CSVVWDRGGYEQYF. The CDR3 bases are TGCAGCGTTGTGTGGGACAGGGGAGGCTACGAGCAGTACTTC.

This clone was recorded once. This CDR3 reads CASSLRAGETQYF. The DNA of the CDR3 is TGTGCCAGTAGCCTGAGGGCCGGGGAGACCCAGTACTTC. The V and J genes are TRBV19 and TRBJ2-5; maybe TRBD2 (5 bases). V dropped 6 bases and J dropped 5 bases, with 13 bases sitting between them. The CDR3 runs 13 residues. Germline CDR1 is LNHDA and CDR2 is SQIVND (reference sequence).

Only one count was recorded for this clone. The chain has TRBV28 and TRBJ2-2, with 10 bases aligning to TRBD1. This CDR3 region has 17 residues. The germline gives CDR1 MDHEN, CDR2 SYDVKM. J gave up 5 bases and V 6 bases, and 12 bases lay outside the gene matches. The CDR3 reads CASRYTSGQGRTGELFF. The CDR3 nucleotides are TGTGCCAGCAGATACACCTCGGGACAGGGGAGAACCGGGGAGCTGTTTTTT. Full variable domain (outside the CDR3, taken from reference TRBV28 and TRBJ2-2): DVKVTQSSRYLVKRTGEKVFLECVQDMDHENMFWYRQDPGLGLRLIYFSYDVKMKEKGDIPEGYSVSREKKERFSLILESASTNQTSMYLCASRYTSGQGRTGELFFGEGSRLTVL.